The present T cell receptor (beta chain) was sequenced within a study of cytomegalovirus exposure and HLA in healthy donors. Study-wide points: Follow-up analysis found HLA locus-dependent TCR association rates, highest for DRB1 and lowest for HLA-C. For most TCR sequences rarity was the rule, although some public TCRs occurred in many donors.

PCR primers comprised 60 Vbeta and 13 Jbeta primers. The data were produced by immunoSEQ multiplex PCR, yet TCRdb's version contains in-frame clones alone and is incomplete. This table has over 130,000 clones, about 80% appearing once. As for this clone: Its target is not known.

The CDR3 has 14 amino acids. Germline CDR1 MNHEY, CDR2 SMNVEV (reference sequence). Trimming took 5 bases from V and 0 from J, leaving 5 bases between them. The receptor comes from a man aged 30-40 years in good health and CMV-seropositive. V gene TRBV27 combines with J gene TRBJ2-6; no clear D gene. Source material: PBMCs. Written as DNA, the CDR3 is TGTGCCAGCAGTGGGCGCTCTGGGGCCAACGTCCTGACTTTC. It yields the protein CASSGRSGANVLTF.